This TCR beta chain comes out of a study of blood T cell repertoires in COVID-19. In the study overall: The United States, Italy and Spain provided the acute and convalescent COVID-19 samples. PBMCs, B-cell-depleted T cells, or T cells provided the cDNA or gDNA that made up the material.

The CDR3 extends over 15 amino acids. Germline assignment: CDR1 SNHLY and CDR2 FYNNEI. V was clipped by 2 bases and J by 6 bases, with 14 bases between them. How the authors handled the data: Scientists estimated how many nucleated cells there were by amplifying reference gene primers. TCRdb's copy holds only in-frame clones and misses some; the assay was immunoSEQ multiplex PCR. From that table come the V and J calls and clone size; the DNA was used to work out D and trimming. The table records 32,000 or so clones, around 90% of them present only once. The rearrangement uses TRBV2 and TRBJ1-5; D gene uncertain. This TCR was recovered from a man between 65 and 80 years old with acute or convalescent COVID-19. The sequenced sample consisted of peripheral blood. This CDR3 is CASSERVGAGQPQHF. In DNA form, the CDR3 reads TGTGCCAGCAGTGAACGGGTCGGTGCCGGTCAGCCCCAGCATTTT.